The rows below give T cell receptor beta chains drawn from one sample of a study of CD8 T cells in ankylosing spondylitis. TCRdb passed the 5' RACE reads through MiXCR, listing each CDR3 protein once. The sample contains approximately 200,000 distinct CDR3 sequences, 9.5% to 15% of which appear only once. The specimen was blood, either unsorted or a sorted T cell fraction (not recorded which). The receptors shown here come from a male donor with ankylosing spondylitis or in good health (not recorded which). Each CDR3 is given with its conserved first and last residue. The D gene is left open where the match is weak. Expanded clones get a size class; other rows say once, few or many, or leave the size out.

len	v_gene	j_gene	d_gene	abundance	CDR3nt	CDR3aa
15	TRBV27	TRBJ1-5	-	-	TGTGCCAGCAGTCTGATTTTCGGGGGCAATCAGCCCCAGCATTTT	CASSLIFGGNQPQHF
18	TRBV2	TRBJ2-4	TRBD1	-	TGTGCCAGCAGTGTCAGGGACAGGGTTTTAGGAGCCAAAAACATTCAGTACTTC	CASSVRDRVLGAKNIQYF
15	TRBV7-6	TRBJ1-4	TRBD1	many	TGTGCCAGCAGCTCTCGGGACAGGGAAGCTGAAAAACTGTTTTTT	CASSSRDREAEKLFF
15	TRBV20-1	TRBJ2-3	-	-	TGCAGTGCTAGGACCTCCGCGAGGGGGACAGATACGCAGTATTTT	CSARTSARGTDTQYF
12	TRBV12-3/TRBV12-4	TRBJ2-3	-	few	TGTGCCAGCAATGTAGCAACAGATACGCAGTATTTT	CASNVATDTQYF
12	TRBV20-1	TRBJ1-1	TRBD1	-	TGCAGTGCGGTCGACAGGGCTGGGGAAGCTTTCTTT	CSAVDRAGEAFF
12	TRBV4-1	TRBJ2-1	-	many	TGCGCCAGCAGCCAAGTCCCTAATGAGCAGTTCTTC	CASSQVPNEQFF
16	TRBV10-3	TRBJ2-5	-	few	TGTGCCATCAGTGAGTTAGGGAGCGATTGGTTAGAGACCCAGTACTTC	CAISELGSDWLETQYF
15	TRBV7-9	TRBJ1-6	TRBD1	few	TGTGCCAGCAGCACGACAGGGGGCACCGACTCACCCCTCCACTTT	CASSTTGGTDSPLHF
12	TRBV27	TRBJ1-1	-	once	TGTGCCAGCAGTTTACGATGGGGTGAAGCTTTCTTT	CASSLRWGEAFF
15	TRBV5-1	TRBJ2-7	-	-	TGCGCCAGCAGCTCCGACGTTGGATATTCCTACGAGCAGTACTTC	CASSSDVGYSYEQYF
12	TRBV29-1	TRBJ1-3	-	many	TGCAGCGTTGAAGTTACGGGAAACACCATATATTTT	CSVEVTGNTIYF
15	TRBV6-4	TRBJ2-3	-	few	TGTGCCAGCAGTGAGCAGGGGGGGAGCACAGATACGCAGTATTTT	CASSEQGGSTDTQYF
13	TRBV6-4	TRBJ2-3	-	-	TGTGCCAGCGCACCCCCCAGCCCAAATACGCAGTATTTT	CASAPPSPNTQYF
20	TRBV19	TRBJ2-6	-	-	TGTGCCAGTAGTATCGGCGTTGGACCGTTCACGGTAGGAGGGGCCAACGTCCTGACTTTC	CASSIGVGPFTVGGANVLTF
13	TRBV11-3	TRBJ2-2	-	few	TGTGCCAGCAGCCTCCGGGGAATCGGGGAGCTGTTTTTT	CASSLRGIGELFF
16	TRBV6-4	TRBJ2-1	TRBD2	few	TGTGCCAGCAGTGCCCGGACTAGCGGGGGGGCAAGTGAGCAGTTCTTC	CASSARTSGGASEQFF
15	TRBV11-2	TRBJ2-7	-	few	TGTGCCAGCAGCTTAGGGCGGTTCCTCTACTACGAGCAGTACTTC	CASSLGRFLYYEQYF
13	TRBV14	TRBJ2-7	-	-	TGTGCCAGCAGCCCAACACAGGGCTGGGAGCAGTACTTC	CASSPTQGWEQYF
14	TRBV4-1	TRBJ2-7	-	-	TGCGCCAGCAGCCCATTGAGCGGCTCCTACGAGCAGTACTTC	CASSPLSGSYEQYF
17	TRBV6-4	TRBJ2-2	-	many	TGTGCCAGCAGTGACTCGGCGGGGCGGGGAAACACCGGGGAGCTGTTTTTT	CASSDSAGRGNTGELFF
13	TRBV27	TRBJ2-7	-	-	TGTGCCAGCAGTTTAGGACAACGGTACGAGCAGTACTTC	CASSLGQRYEQYF
13	TRBV12-5	TRBJ2-7	-	-	TGTGCTAGTGGTTTCGGGGGCCCCTACGAGCAGTACTTC	CASGFGGPYEQYF
16	TRBV27	TRBJ1-1	-	few	TGTGCCAGCAGTTTCGTCCCTATTCCGGGGAACACTGAAGCTTTCTTT	CASSFVPIPGNTEAFF
14	TRBV5-6	TRBJ2-1	TRBD2	-	TGTGCCAGCAGCGGTGGACTAGCGGGAAATGAGCAGTTCTTC	CASSGGLAGNEQFF
17	TRBV6-4	TRBJ2-7	TRBD1	-	TGTGCCAGCACGAGATCCGGACAGGGTGATTCCTCCTACGAGCAGTACTTC	CASTRSGQGDSSYEQYF
14	TRBV6-5	TRBJ1-1	-	-	TGTGCCAGCAGTCAGTCGTGGCCGAACACTGAAGCTTTCTTT	CASSQSWPNTEAFF
19	TRBV4-1	TRBJ2-7	TRBD2	few	TGCGCCAGCAGCCAGCACCCGGGACTAGCGGGGGGGACCACCTACGAGCAGTACTTC	CASSQHPGLAGGTTYEQYF
14	TRBV11-1	TRBJ2-7	-	-	TGTGCCAGCAGCTTAGCCGGGAGTGGGTACGAGCAGTACTTC	CASSLAGSGYEQYF
14	TRBV5-1	TRBJ2-7	TRBD2	few	TGCGCCAGCAGCCGGACTAGCGGGAGTGACGAGCAGTACTTC	CASSRTSGSDEQYF
14	TRBV27	TRBJ1-1	-	few	TGTGCCAGCAGTCCCCTCGGGCAGAACACTGAAGCTTTCTTT	CASSPLGQNTEAFF
16	TRBV13	TRBJ2-5	-	-	TGTGCCAGCAGCTTGGCATCCGTTCAGCTGCAAGAGACCCAGTACTTC	CASSLASVQLQETQYF
15	TRBV19	TRBJ1-2	-	-	TGTGCCACAAGGGCCGGGGCCATAACTAACTATGGCTACACCTTC	CATRAGAITNYGYTF
16	TRBV27	TRBJ2-7	-	few	TGTGCCAGCAGTCTCCAAGGGGGGAGGCGCTCCTACGAGCAGTACTTC	CASSLQGGRRSYEQYF
15	TRBV5-6	TRBJ2-1	TRBD1	-	TGTGCCAGCAGCTTGGGGACAGGGTTTTACAATGAGCAGTTCTTC	CASSLGTGFYNEQFF
15	TRBV19	TRBJ2-7	-	-	TGTGCCAGTAGTATCCTGACGGCAAGCTCCTACGAGCAGTACTTC	CASSILTASSYEQYF
16	TRBV27	TRBJ2-3	-	few	TGTGCCAGCAGCCTAGGGGCAGCCTTTAGCACAGATACGCAGTATTTT	CASSLGAAFSTDTQYF
15	TRBV4-1	TRBJ1-1	-	-	TGCGCCAGCAGCCAAGATCCCGGGTTTGACACTGAAGCTTTCTTT	CASSQDPGFDTEAFF
16	TRBV7-9	TRBJ1-4	TRBD1	-	TGTGCCAGCAGCGTCTTAGTGGACAGGGTAGGGGAAAAACTGTTTTTT	CASSVLVDRVGEKLFF
15	TRBV29-1	TRBJ2-3	-	few	TGCAGCGTTAGGGACTCGATTATGGACACAGATACGCAGTATTTT	CSVRDSIMDTDTQYF
14	TRBV12-3/TRBV12-4	TRBJ1-2	-	many	TGTGCCAGCAGTTTCGAACTTCTTCACTATGGCTACACCTTC	CASSFELLHYGYTF